These 20 T cell receptor beta chains came from one sample sequenced in a study of cytomegalovirus exposure and HLA in healthy donors (TCRdb year 2017). The protocol used for the library was the immunoSEQ multiplex PCR assay. For the multiplex PCR, a mixture combining 60 forward primers for TCR Vbeta segments and 13 reverse primers for TCR Jbeta segments was used. TCRdb's version of the immuneACCESS table is confined to in-frame rearrangements and falls short of the full clone set. An unresolved V gene accounts for under half of the shortfall where checked; the remainder is of unknown origin. Recorded for this sample are more than 85,000 clones; approximately 11% of them occurred a single time. More than 15% of the sample comes from the top ten. Source material: PBMCs. These receptors were collected from a man aged 40-50 years in good health and CMV-seropositive.

This clone has just a few counts. V gene TRBV5-1 combines with J gene TRBJ1-2, with D possibly matching TRBD1 (5 bases). This CDR3 is 15 amino acids long. Germline-derived CDR1 and CDR2 are SGHRS and YFSETQ. V gave up 0 bases and J gave up 3 bases, with 12 bases separating them. Here the CDR3 DNA reads TGCGCCAGCAGCTTGGAGCCGGCAGGGTACTATGGCTACACCTTC. The encoded protein is CASSLEPAGYYGYTF.

This clone has only a few counts. The chain carries TRBV9 and TRBJ1-3, with 8 bases identical to TRBD1. With 0 bases clipped from V and 2 bases from J, the junction kept 10 bases outside the gene matches. The CDR3 length is 18 residues. Looked up from germline, CDR1 is SGDLS and CDR2 is YYNGEE. This CDR3 is CASSVVPGTGKTGNTIYF. Written as DNA, the CDR3 is TGTGCCAGCAGCGTAGTACCCGGGACAGGAAAAACTGGAAACACCATATATTTT.

This clone was seen only a few times. V gene TRBV5-4 combines with J gene TRBJ2-3; 7 nucleotides line up with TRBD2. This CDR3 is 15 amino acids long. Unmatched junction bases numbered 13, after V lost 8 bases and J lost 4 bases. The germline gives CDR1 SGHNT, CDR2 YYREEE (reference sequence). The CDR3 DNA reads as TGTGCCAGTTCCCAGCGGGGCGGTGGGGCAGATACGCAGTATTTT. It is translated as CASSQRGGGADTQYF.

In its sample, this clone was seen a few times. This rearrangement joins TRBV7-2 to TRBJ1-1; TRBD1 matches at 7 bases. CDR3 length equals 13 residues. The ends lost 5 bases at V and 1 base at J; junction bases unmatched: 1. CDR1 and CDR2 (germline): SGHTA, FQGNSA. The CDR3 reads CASSRQGNTEAFF. The CDR3 DNA is TGTGCCAGCAGCCGACAGGGGAACACTGAAGCTTTCTTT.

This clone was seen more than once but under ten times. V usage is TRBV30 and J usage is TRBJ1-4; perhaps TRBD1 as D (5 bases). The CDR3 has 16 amino acids. V dropped 0 bases and J dropped 2 bases, with 13 bases sitting between them. The germline gives CDR1 GTSNPN, CDR2 SVGIG (reference sequence). CDR3 coding DNA: TGTGCCTGGAGTGTGTCCAGGGTGAGGACTAATGAAAAACTGTTTTTT. Residues: CAWSVSRVRTNEKLFF.

This clone has just a few counts. The V gene is TRBV5-1, the J gene TRBJ2-2, with 7 bases lining up with TRBD2. Germline assignment: CDR1 SGHRS and CDR2 YFSETQ. The length of the CDR3 is 16 residues. The V and J ends lost 1 base and 0 bases, in that order; junction bases with no gene match: 3. CDR3 in amino acids: CASSLRLATNTGELFF. The CDR3 DNA reads as TGCGCCAGCAGCTTGAGACTAGCCACGAACACCGGGGAGCTGTTTTTT.

A note on this clone: Its ends do not fully match the called genes, so a read error is possible. Other DNA sequences in the sample encode the same CDR3. V and J are TRBV28 and TRBJ2-7, with 8 bases fitting TRBD1. Germline loops: CDR1 MDHEN, CDR2 SYDVKM. This CDR3 comprises 13 residues. The CDR3 DNA follows: TGCGCCAGCAGTTGGGGACAGGACTACGAGCAGTACTTC. Residues: CASSWGQDYEQYF.

This clone was counted between two and nine times. The chain is built from TRBV5-6 and TRBJ2-7, with D maybe TRBD2 (6 bases). V was trimmed by 4 bases and J by 5 bases, leaving 16 bases between them. Germline V lookup: CDR1 SGHDT, CDR2 YYEEEE. This CDR3 contains 14 residues. The CDR3 loop reads CASSLLARVNEQYF. In DNA form, the CDR3 reads TGTGCCAGCAGCCTCCTAGCGAGGGTTAACGAGCAGTACTTC.

This clone was seen ten or more times. This CDR3 is CASSLALGQGLDEQYF. The CDR3 DNA reads TGTGCCAGCAGCTTAGCGCTGGGACAGGGGCTAGACGAGCAGTACTTC. The V gene is TRBV7-2, the J gene TRBJ2-7; TRBD1 agrees at 10 bases. The CDR3 is made up of 16 amino acids. Trimming at V came to 0 bases and at J to 5 bases, leaving 7 bases not matched to a gene. The germline CDR1 and CDR2 sequences are SGHTA and FQGNSA.

The gene calls are TRBV14 and TRBJ2-3; 7 bases fit TRBD2. Germline V gives CDR1 SGHDN, CDR2 FVKESK. CDR3 length equals 19 residues. V lost 1 base and J lost 0; bases outside the gene matches: 13. The CDR3 coding sequence is TGTGCCAGCAGCCAAGGAAAGGAGGCGGGAGAGGGAAGCACAGATACGCAGTATTTT. Translation: CASSQGKEAGEGSTDTQYF. Drawing the rest from reference TRBV14 and TRBJ2-3, the complete variable domain is EAGVTQFPSHSVIEKGQTVTLRCDPISGHDNLYWYRRVMGKEIKFLLHFVKESKQDESGMPNNRFLAERTGGTYSTLKVQPAELEDSGVYFCASSQGKEAGEGSTDTQYFGPGTRLTVL.

This clone was counted only a few times. The chain employs TRBV6-5 and TRBJ1-1, with D perhaps TRBD1 (5 bases). The CDR3 has 14 residues. With 8 bases removed from V and 7 bases from J, the gap between germline ends came to 20 bases. In germline, CDR1 is MNHEY, CDR2 SVGAGI. CDR3 coding DNA: TGTGCCAGCCGGACGACCGCATTAGGACATGAAGCTTTCTTT. Protein sequence: CASRTTALGHEAFF.

This clone has just a few counts. The chain links TRBV4-3 to TRBJ1-1; maybe TRBD1 (5 bases). Trimming cost V 0 bases and J 8 bases, with 10 bases left between them. Germline assignment: CDR1 LGHNA and CDR2 YSLEER. The CDR3 is 13 amino acids. As DNA, the CDR3 is TGCGCCAGCAGCCAAGATGCGGGGCGGGAAGCTTTCTTT. Protein sequence: CASSQDAGREAFF.

The V call is TRBV21-1, the J call TRBJ2-5; the table's D call, TRBD2, has no DNA check behind it. TRBV21-1 constitutes a pseudogene. CDR3 length: 19 amino acids. The CDR3: CASSKGERLAGGPGETQYF. Written as DNA, the CDR3 is TGTGCCAGCAGCAAAGGCGAGAGACTAGCGGGAGGGCCGGGAGAGACCCAGTACTTC.

This clone was seen a few times. V and J are TRBV9 and TRBJ2-7; D is possibly TRBD2 (5 bases). This CDR3 has 16 amino acids. Germline CDR1 reads SGDLS; CDR2 reads YYNGEE. With 5 bases removed from V and 0 bases from J, the gap between germline ends came to 18 bases. DNA of the CDR3: TGTGCCAGCAGTCGTTCGGCTAGCCCGAGCTCCTACGAGCAGTACTTC. It translates to CASSRSASPSSYEQYF.

The J gene is TRBJ2-7, the V gene TRBV14; possibly TRBD1 for D (6 bases). The CDR3 contains 15 residues. Germline CDR1 reads SGHDN; CDR2 reads FVKESK. Trimming took 0 bases from V and 2 from J, leaving 11 bases between them. The CDR3 coding sequence is TGTGCCAGCAGCCAAGAGATGACAGGTACCTACGAGCAGTACTTC. Its protein is CASSQEMTGTYEQYF.

This CDR3 reads CSVVGTSVRNEQFF. The CDR3 DNA reads TGCAGCGTTGTTGGGACTAGCGTCCGCAATGAGCAGTTCTTC. The chain has TRBV29-1 and TRBJ2-1; 10 nucleotides match TRBD2. CDR1 and CDR2 from the germline V gene are SQVTM and ANQGSEA. The V and J ends lost 4 bases and 6 bases, in that order; junction bases with no gene match: 6. CDR3 length: 14 amino acids.

This chain uses TRBV6-1 with TRBJ1-2; D perhaps matches TRBD1 (5 bases). The CDR3 loop spans 13 amino acids. Germline V CDR1 and CDR2: MNHNS, SASEGT. Trimming left V 1 base short and J 11 bases short, with 14 bases between. The CDR3 is CASSEGQGPGYTF. CDR3 nucleotide sequence: TGTGCCAGCAGTGAAGGGCAGGGCCCTGGATACACCTTC.

Only a few counts were recorded for this clone. J is TRBJ2-1 and V is TRBV27, with D uncertain. The germline V gene encodes CDR1 MNHEY and CDR2 SMNVEV (reference sequence). Trimming shortened V by 0 bases and J by 5 bases, and 8 bases separated the two germline ends. This CDR3 is built from 14 residues. CDR3 nucleotide sequence: TGTGCCAGCAGTTTATCGGTAGTGGACAATGAGCAGTTCTTC. Protein: CASSLSVVDNEQFF.

Only a few counts were recorded for this clone. The V call is TRBV5-1, the J call TRBJ2-5, with D possibly TRBD2 on 6 matching bases. The CDR3 length is 14 residues. V was pared by 4 bases and J by 1 base, with 11 bases between. The germline V gene encodes CDR1 SGHRS and CDR2 YFSETQ. In DNA, the CDR3 is TGCGCCAGCAGCCCCGTGGGAGGCCAAGAGACCCAGTACTTC. Protein: CASSPVGGQETQYF.

A remark on this clone: This same CDR3 is encoded by further DNA sequences in the sample. The chain couples TRBV5-4 to TRBJ2-1, with D possibly being TRBD2 (5 bases). Germline V gene sequence: CDR1 SGHNT, CDR2 YYREEE (reference sequence). The CDR3 loop spans 19 amino acids. Trimming took 4 bases from V and 1 from J, leaving 24 bases between them. The DNA of the CDR3 is TGTGCCAGCAGCCCCTCGGCCTCCGGCGGGCCCCCTTCCTACAATGAGCAGTTCTTC. Translated, it gives CASSPSASGGPPSYNEQFF.